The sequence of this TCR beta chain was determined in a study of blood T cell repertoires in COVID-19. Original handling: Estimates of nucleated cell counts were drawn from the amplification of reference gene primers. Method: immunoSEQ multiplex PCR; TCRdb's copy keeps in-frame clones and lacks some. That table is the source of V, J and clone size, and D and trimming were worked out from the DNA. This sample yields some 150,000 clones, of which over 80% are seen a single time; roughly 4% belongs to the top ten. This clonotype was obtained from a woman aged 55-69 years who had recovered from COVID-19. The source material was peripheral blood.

Written as DNA, the CDR3 is TGCGCCAGCAGCCCGACCCGACTAGCGGGGGGAAGGAGCTACAATGAGCAGTTCTTC. It translates to CASSPTRLAGGRSYNEQFF. J is TRBJ2-1 and V is TRBV4-1; 13 nucleotides agree with TRBD2. Germline-derived CDR1 and CDR2 are MGHRA and YSYEKL. The CDR3 length is 19 residues. V gave up 4 bases and J gave up 3 bases; unmatched junction bases: 12.